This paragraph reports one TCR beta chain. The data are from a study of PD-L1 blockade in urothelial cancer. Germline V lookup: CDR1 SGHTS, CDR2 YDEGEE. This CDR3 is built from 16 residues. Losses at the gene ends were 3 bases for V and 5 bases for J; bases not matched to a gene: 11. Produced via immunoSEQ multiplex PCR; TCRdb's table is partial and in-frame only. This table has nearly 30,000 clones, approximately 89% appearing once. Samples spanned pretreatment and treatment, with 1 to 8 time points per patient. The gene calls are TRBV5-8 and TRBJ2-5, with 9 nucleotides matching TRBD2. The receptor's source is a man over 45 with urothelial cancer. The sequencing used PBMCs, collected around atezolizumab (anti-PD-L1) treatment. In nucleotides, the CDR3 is TGTGCCAGCAGCTCCCTCGTGGGACTAGCACGGGAGACCCAGTACTTC. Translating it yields CASSSLVGLARETQYF.